This paragraph covers one T cell receptor (beta chain) sequence. Its antigen is not yet known. No clone much larger than this one lies a single base away; base qualities are absent. The data belong to a study of PD-1 blockade in classical Hodgkin lymphoma (dated by TCRdb to about 2020). Describing the broader study: Nivolumab dosing was 3 mg/kg intravenously every 2 weeks, continuing until either disease progression or unacceptable toxicity. To define a peripheral blood immune signature of response to PD-1 blockade in classical Hodgkin lymphoma, the study combined TCR beta sequencing with CyTOF.

The Qiagen DNeasy kit was used to extract genomic DNA from unsorted PBMCs and from the negatively selected CD4+ and CD8+ fractions. TCR beta CDR3 regions were subjected to amplification by immunoSEQ multiplex PCR with primers that anneal to V and J segments. A synthetic immune receptor repertoire was used to minimize amplification bias, and any remaining bias was removed computationally after sequencing. Per the source publication's procedure: Custom Python scripts were used to quantify repertoire diversity as the Shannon entropy index. Unsorted, CD4+ and CD8+ repertoires were analyzed separately, except in combined analyses where CD4+ and CD8+ sequences were merged in silico. Clonal expansion was defined as a frequency increase of at least 2-fold after treatment compared with C1D1, and clones undetected at baseline were assigned a pseudocount of 0.5. Clones with 0 or 1 copy at C1D1 were classified as singleton clones, and clones with 2 or more copies were classified as non-singleton clones. Clones expanded in unsorted samples were labelled as CD4+, CD8+ or unknown by matching protein sequences in sorted samples from the same patient. Wilcoxon tests were applied to paired samples to test diversity changes from C1D1 to C4D1. Held by TCRdb, this immuneACCESS table contains in-frame sequences only and omits some clones. Under half of the omission traces to an unresolved V gene where checked; the cause of the rest is unknown. V, J and clone size were drawn from that table, and D and trimming were deduced from the DNA. The sample table contains around 50,000 clones; only one count was recorded for around 93% of them. Jointly, the top ten make up under 11% of the sample.

The full study reports these points: Trial patients with a complete response had baseline diversity similar to that of newly diagnosed patients, while partial responders and progressors had significantly lower diversity. The study was limited to a single clinical trial cohort, and causes of repertoire differences, possibly disease activity or prior therapy, remained undefined. Newly diagnosed patients were reported to have lower baseline TCR diversity than healthy donors, and relapsed/refractory patients were reported to have lower baseline TCR diversity still. Patients starting nivolumab less than 1 year after ASCT had lower diversity and were excluded from later analyses to avoid confounding by immune reconstitution. CD4+ but not CD8+ TCR diversity rose significantly by C4D1 (p=0.0027 vs p=0.16), most apparent in complete responders (p=0.02).

The time point label for this specimen denotes: cycle 2 day 1 (C2D1) of nivolumab. Every trial patient had relapsed after autologous stem cell transplantation, and cohorts A, B and C differed in prior brentuximab vedotin exposure. The trial cohort comprised some 60 patients with relapsed/refractory classical Hodgkin lymphoma whose best overall responses were complete response, partial response or progressive disease. Single-agent nivolumab was administered to trial patients in the multi-cohort phase II CheckMate 205 trial. An independent review committee assessed best overall response by applying the 2007 International Working Group response criteria. Trial PBMCs were collected immediately before nivolumab initiation (C1D1) and during therapy at cycle 2 day 1 and cycle 4 day 1. After peripheral blood was drawn into 8 mL Vacutainer Cell Preparation Tubes, PBMCs were isolated by centrifugation and then cryopreserved.

Relative to germline, V is missing 3 bases and J is missing 7 bases, with 10 bases of the junction outside any gene match. CDR1 and CDR2 (KGHSH, LQKENI) derive from the germline V gene. The CDR3 runs 16 amino acids, cysteine and phenylalanine included. Of all the DNA, just the CDR3 is kept, 48 bases in frame from base 1. The rearranged chain carries TRBV18 and TRBJ1-2; 11 central bases correspond to TRBD1. This specimen was peripheral blood mononuclear cells (PBMCs), taken before the second cycle of nivolumab. The sequence came from a human donor with classical Hodgkin lymphoma. Read as DNA, the sequence is TGTGCCAGCTCACCCCCTTACGGACAGGGGGCGGTTGGCTACACCTTC. It encodes CASSPPYGQGAVGYTF.